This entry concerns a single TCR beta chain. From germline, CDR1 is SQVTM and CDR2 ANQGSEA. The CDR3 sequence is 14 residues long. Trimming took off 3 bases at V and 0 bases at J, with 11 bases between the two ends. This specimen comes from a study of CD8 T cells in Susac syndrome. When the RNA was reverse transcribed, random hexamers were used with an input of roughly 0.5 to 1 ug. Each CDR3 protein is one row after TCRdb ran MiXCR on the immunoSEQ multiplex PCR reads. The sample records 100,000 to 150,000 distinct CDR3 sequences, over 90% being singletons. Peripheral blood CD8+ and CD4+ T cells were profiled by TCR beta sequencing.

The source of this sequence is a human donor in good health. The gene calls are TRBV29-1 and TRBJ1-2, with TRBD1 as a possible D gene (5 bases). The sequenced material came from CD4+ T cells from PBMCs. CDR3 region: CSVDGGQPNYGYTF. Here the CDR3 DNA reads TGCAGCGTTGATGGGGGTCAGCCTAACTATGGCTACACCTTC.